This entry lists 13 T cell receptor beta chains sequenced from one sample in a study of control samples from healthy donors and cancer patients. Some clones are missing from TCRdb's copy, which holds only in-frame ones; the method was immunoSEQ multiplex PCR. The sample shows roughly 200,000 clones, roughly 94% of them seen only once. Material: blood. Every receptor here comes from a man aged 45 to 65 in good health.

The chain couples TRBV2 to TRBJ2-1, with 7 nucleotides matching TRBD2. V gave up 2 bases and J gave up 1 base; unmatched junction bases: 5. From germline, CDR1 is SNHLY and CDR2 FYNNEI. The CDR3 has 16 residues. CDR3 nucleotides: TGTGCCAGCAGTGAAAGACTAGCCAGTTCCTACAATGAGCAGTTCTTC. It specifies CASSERLASSYNEQFF.

This clone was seen repeatedly, ten times or more. The chain combines TRBV4-1 with TRBJ1-4; D remains unclear. From germline, CDR1 is MGHRA and CDR2 YSYEKL. The CDR3 length is 14 residues. The V and J ends lost 0 bases and 6 bases respectively, with 8 bases between them. The CDR3: CASSQEGMDEKLFF. Written as DNA, the CDR3 is TGCGCCAGCAGCCAAGAAGGGATGGATGAAAAACTGTTTTTT.

The chain joins TRBV2 to TRBJ2-2; 7 bases fit TRBD2. Per germline, CDR1 SNHLY and CDR2 FYNNEI. The CDR3 totals 14 residues. With 8 bases clipped from V and 7 bases from J, the junction kept 10 bases outside the gene matches. The CDR3 nucleotides are TGTGCCAGCCTCCGGGCGGGAGAGGACGGGGAGCTGTTTTTT. It translates to CASLRAGEDGELFF.

The V call is TRBV5-1, the J call TRBJ1-2; 8 bases align to TRBD1. V lost 4 bases to trimming and J lost 8 bases; unmatched junction nucleotides: 7. Germline V gene lookup returns CDR1 SGHRS and CDR2 YFSETQ. This CDR3 spans 13 amino acids. The CDR3 sequence: CASSLDRDGGYTF. The CDR3 coding sequence is TGCGCCAGCAGCCTGGACAGGGACGGCGGCTACACCTTC.

This chain uses TRBV29-1 with TRBJ2-1; TRBD2 agrees at 14 bases. The CDR3 loop spans 16 amino acids. Germline V gene lookup returns CDR1 SQVTM and CDR2 ANQGSEA. With V trimmed by 7 bases and J by 0 bases, 5 bases remained unmatched. The chain's CDR3 is CSGGTSGGVSYNEQFF. CDR3 nucleotide sequence: TGCAGCGGCGGGACTAGCGGGGGTGTCTCCTACAATGAGCAGTTCTTC.

The chain employs TRBV7-8 and TRBJ2-1; D not certain. V was shortened by 3 bases and J by 0 bases, with 18 bases between the two germline ends. The CDR3 length is 18 residues. Germline CDR1 SGHVS, CDR2 FQNEAQ. As DNA, the CDR3 is TGTGCCAGCAGCTTGGGCACAGAGTCCCAAAGCTCCTACAATGAGCAGTTCTTC. Its translation is CASSLGTESQSSYNEQFF.

This rearrangement joins TRBV28 to TRBJ2-6; D is ambiguous. The V end was cut by 3 bases, the J end by 0 bases, with 12 bases between. CDR3 length: 17 amino acids. Germline loops: CDR1 MDHEN, CDR2 SYDVKM. CDR3 in amino acids: CASSLVDFSSGANVLTF. CDR3 sequence (DNA): TGTGCCAGCAGTTTGGTCGACTTCTCCTCTGGGGCCAACGTCCTGACTTTC. Full variable domain (outside the CDR3, taken from reference TRBV28 and TRBJ2-6): DVKVTQSSRYLVKRTGEKVFLECVQDMDHENMFWYRQDPGLGLRLIYFSYDVKMKEKGDIPEGYSVSREKKERFSLILESASTNQTSMYLCASSLVDFSSGANVLTFGAGSRLTVL.

The chain recombines TRBV5-4 with TRBJ2-5; 8 bases are a match to TRBD2. This CDR3 is 15 amino acids long. Looked up from germline, CDR1 is SGHNT and CDR2 is YYREEE (reference sequence). Trimming cost V 4 bases and J 0 bases; bases outside gene matches: 5. The CDR3 DNA reads TGTGCCAGCAGCCTGTCGGGGGGGAACCAAGAGACCCAGTACTTC. Translation: CASSLSGGNQETQYF.

This chain joins TRBV5-6 and TRBJ1-6; D unresolved. The germline V and J ends were trimmed by 4 bases and 9 bases, with 20 bases remaining between them. CDR3 size: 16 residues. Germline loops: CDR1 SGHDT, CDR2 YYEEEE. DNA of the CDR3: TGTGCCAGCAGCCGAGGTAGTTGGGCCGGCGGTTCACCCCTCCACTTT. Encoded protein: CASSRGSWAGGSPLHF.

The J gene is TRBJ1-1, the V gene TRBV2, with D maybe TRBD1 (5 bases). The CDR3 runs to 12 residues. V was pared by 7 bases and J by 4 bases, with 10 bases between. Germline values: CDR1 SNHLY, CDR2 FYNNEI. The chain's CDR3 is CASKKGTTEAFF. Here the CDR3 DNA reads TGTGCCAGCAAAAAGGGGACCACTGAAGCTTTCTTT.

The rearrangement joins TRBV7-2 to TRBJ2-1; 14 bases are shared with TRBD2. CDR1 is SGHTA and CDR2 is FQGNSA in the germline V gene. The CDR3 has 19 residues. V was clipped by 0 bases and J by 5 bases; unmatched bases: 9. CDR3 residues: CASSLATSGGAVLDNEQFF. Written as DNA, the CDR3 is TGTGCCAGCAGCTTAGCGACTAGCGGGGGGGCCGTTCTTGACAATGAGCAGTTCTTC.

The DNA of the CDR3 is TGTGCCAGTAGTATAGCCGCTTCCGGGGACTCCTACGAGCAGTACTTC. It is translated as CASSIAASGDSYEQYF. The V gene is TRBV19, the J gene TRBJ2-7; the D gene is possibly TRBD2 (5 bases). Trimming removed 1 base from V and 0 bases from J, with 13 bases in between. The CDR3 totals 16 residues. Germline assignment: CDR1 LNHDA and CDR2 SQIVND (reference sequence). The full variable domain, completed using reference TRBV19 and TRBJ2-7, is DGGITQSPKYLFRKEGQNVTLSCEQNLNHDAMYWYRQDPGQGLRLIYYSQIVNDFQKGDIAEGYSVSREKKESFPLTVTSAQKNPTAFYLCASSIAASGDSYEQYFGPGTRLTVT.

The V gene is TRBV21-1, the J gene TRBJ1-1. TRBV21-1 is a pseudogene. This CDR3 spans 14 amino acids. CDR3 in DNA: TGTGCCAGCAGCAAACCCGCGGGCGGCACTGAAGCTTTCTTT. This encodes CASSKPAGGTEAFF.